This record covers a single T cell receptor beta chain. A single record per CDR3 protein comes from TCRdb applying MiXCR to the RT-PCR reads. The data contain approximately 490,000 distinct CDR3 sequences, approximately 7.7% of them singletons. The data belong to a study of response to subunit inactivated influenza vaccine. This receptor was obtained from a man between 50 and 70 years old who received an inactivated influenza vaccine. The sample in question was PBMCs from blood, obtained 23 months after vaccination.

The CDR3: CASSSRPRDEKLFF. CDR3 sequence (DNA): TGTGCCAGCAGCTCCCGGCCGCGAGACGAAAAACTGTTTTTT. J is TRBJ1-4 and V is TRBV7-6, with no clear D. Germline CDR1 SGHVS, CDR2 FNYEAQ. The germline V and J ends were trimmed by 4 bases and 8 bases, with 14 bases remaining between them. The CDR3 runs 14 residues.